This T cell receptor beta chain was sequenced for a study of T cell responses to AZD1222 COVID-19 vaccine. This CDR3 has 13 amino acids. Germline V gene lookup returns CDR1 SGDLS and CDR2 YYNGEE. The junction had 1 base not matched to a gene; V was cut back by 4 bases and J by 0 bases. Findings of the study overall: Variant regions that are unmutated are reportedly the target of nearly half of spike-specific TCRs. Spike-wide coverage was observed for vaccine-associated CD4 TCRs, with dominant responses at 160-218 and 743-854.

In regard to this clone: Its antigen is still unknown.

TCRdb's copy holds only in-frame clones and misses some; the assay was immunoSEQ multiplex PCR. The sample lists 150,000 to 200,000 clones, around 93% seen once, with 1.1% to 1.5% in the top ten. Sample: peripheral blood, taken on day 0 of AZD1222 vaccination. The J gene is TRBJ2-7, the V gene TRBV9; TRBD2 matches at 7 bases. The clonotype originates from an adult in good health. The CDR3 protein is CASSSSGSYEQYF. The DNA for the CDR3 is TGTGCCAGCAGCTCTAGCGGCTCCTACGAGCAGTACTTC.